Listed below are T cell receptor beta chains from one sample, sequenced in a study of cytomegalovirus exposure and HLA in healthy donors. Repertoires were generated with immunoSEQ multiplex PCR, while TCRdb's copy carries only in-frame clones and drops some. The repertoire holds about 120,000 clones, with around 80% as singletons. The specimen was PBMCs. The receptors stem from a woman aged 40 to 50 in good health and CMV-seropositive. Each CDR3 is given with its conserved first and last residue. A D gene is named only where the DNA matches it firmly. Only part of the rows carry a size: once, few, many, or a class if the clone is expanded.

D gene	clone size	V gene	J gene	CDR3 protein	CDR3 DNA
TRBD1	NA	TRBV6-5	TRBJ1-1	CASSRDRENTEAFF	TGTGCCAGCAGTCGTGACAGGGAGAACACTGAAGCTTTCTTT
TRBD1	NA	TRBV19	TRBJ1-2	CASSMGQGVLSYGYTF	TGTGCCAGTAGTATGGGACAGGGGGTCTTATCCTATGGCTACACCTTC
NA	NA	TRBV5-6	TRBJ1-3	CASSLEGLGNTIYF	TGTGCCAGCAGCTTGGAGGGGCTTGGAAACACCATATATTTT
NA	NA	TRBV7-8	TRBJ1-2	CASSLATGYGYTF	TGTGCCAGCAGCTTAGCTACGGGGTATGGCTACACCTTC
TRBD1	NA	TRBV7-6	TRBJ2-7	CASSYLGTGPSEQYF	TGTGCCAGCAGCTACCTCGGGACAGGGCCATCCGAGCAGTACTTC
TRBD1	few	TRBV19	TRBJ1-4	CASNRDSHEKLFF	TGTGCCAGCAACCGGGACAGTCATGAAAAACTGTTTTTT
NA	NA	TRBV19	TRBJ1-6	CASRNRDYSSPLHF	TGTGCCAGTAGGAACAGGGATTATAGTTCACCCCTCCACTTT
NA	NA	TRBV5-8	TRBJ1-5	CASSSGTNSNQPQHF	TGTGCCAGCAGCTCCGGGACAAATAGCAATCAGCCCCAGCATTTT
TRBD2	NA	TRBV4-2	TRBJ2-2	CASSQDIGLAGNTGELFF	TGTGCCAGCAGCCAAGATATTGGACTAGCGGGGAACACCGGGGAGCTGTTTTTT
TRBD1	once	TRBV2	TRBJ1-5	CASGKTGNSNQPQHF	TGTGCCAGCGGTAAGACAGGGAATAGCAATCAGCCCCAGCATTTT
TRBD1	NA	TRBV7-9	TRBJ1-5	CASSLGTGVQPQHF	TGTGCCAGCAGCTTAGGGACAGGGGTGCAGCCCCAGCATTTT
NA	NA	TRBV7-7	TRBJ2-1	CASSSQLGLGNEQFF	TGTGCTAGCAGCTCCCAGCTGGGACTGGGGAATGAGCAGTTCTTC
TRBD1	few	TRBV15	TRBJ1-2	CATSRDGQGNYGYTF	TGTGCCACCAGCAGAGATGGACAGGGGAACTATGGCTACACCTTC
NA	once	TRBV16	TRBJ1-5	CASSQSRQGNQPQHF	TGTGCCAGCAGCCAATCAAGGCAGGGGAATCAGCCCCAGCATTTT
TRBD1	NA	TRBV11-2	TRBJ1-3	CASSSTGQGVVFHGNTIYF	TGTGCCAGCAGTTCAACGGGACAGGGAGTTGTTTTCCATGGGAACACCATATATTTT
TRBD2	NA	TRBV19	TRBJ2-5	CASLADETQYF	TGTGCCAGCCTAGCGGACGAGACCCAGTACTTC
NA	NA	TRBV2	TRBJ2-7	CASSGGGISYEQYF	TGTGCCAGCAGTGGTGGCGGTATCTCCTACGAGCAGTACTTC
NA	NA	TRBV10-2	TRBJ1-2	CASSEAGYGYTF	TGCGCCAGCAGTGAAGCAGGATATGGCTACACCTTC
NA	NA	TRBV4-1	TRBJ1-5	CASSQGVANQPQHF	TGCGCCAGCAGCCAAGGAGTCGCCAATCAGCCCCAGCATTTT
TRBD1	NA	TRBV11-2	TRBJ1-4	CASSLAAGGGEKLFF	TGTGCCAGCAGCTTGGCGGCAGGGGGCGGGGAAAAACTGTTTTTT
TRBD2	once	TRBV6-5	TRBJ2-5	CASSLAGGETQYF	TGTGCCAGCAGTCTTGCGGGAGGTGAGACCCAGTACTTC
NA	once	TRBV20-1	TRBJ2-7	CSATTGSEQYF	TGCAGTGCTACTACAGGGTCGGAGCAGTACTTC
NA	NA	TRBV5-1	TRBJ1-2	CASSRTVTREGYTF	TGCGCCAGCAGCCGGACAGTCACTCGGGAAGGCTACACCTTC
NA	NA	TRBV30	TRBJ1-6	CAWSGTGTGDSPLHF	TGTGCCTGGAGTGGGACTGGGACGGGGGATTCCCCCCTCCACTTT
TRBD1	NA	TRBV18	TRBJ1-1	CASSPDRVTEAFF	TGTGCCAGCTCACCTGACAGGGTAACTGAAGCTTTCTTT
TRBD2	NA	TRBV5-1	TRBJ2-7	CASSLASGYAYEQYF	TGCGCCAGCAGCTTGGCTAGCGGGTATGCCTACGAGCAGTACTTC
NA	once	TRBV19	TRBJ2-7	CASRTTGHSYEQYF	TGTGCCAGTAGAACGACCGGACACTCCTACGAGCAGTACTTC
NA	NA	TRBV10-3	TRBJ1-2	CAINDPTGNYGYTF	TGTGCCATCAACGACCCGACAGGAAACTATGGCTACACCTTC
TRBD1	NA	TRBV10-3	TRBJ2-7	CAIRIRQGASYEQYF	TGTGCCATCAGGATTAGGCAGGGGGCCTCCTACGAGCAGTACTTC